This T cell receptor (beta chain) was observed in a study of shared clonotypes between healthy human individuals. About the study: For every donor, three CD4 naive, three CD4 memory, two CD8 naive and one CD8 memory plates were used.

Each replicate PCR on the sorted subsets used 200 to 250 ng DNA (roughly 32,000 T cell genomes). Only in-frame clones appear in the TCRdb table, and some are missing; sequencing was by immunoSEQ multiplex PCR. The sample shows 750,000 to 1,000,000 clones, nearly 95% of them seen only once. Naive CD8 isolation took CD45RO-negative cells positively selected for CCR7 and excluded terminally differentiated effector memory CD45RA+ cells. The CDR3 runs to 11 residues. Germline CDR1 is MNHNS and CDR2 is SASEGT. V lost 5 bases and J 3 bases, leaving 5 bases between the germline ends. This clone occurred a few times. Given a far larger clone just one base away, this is likely a sequencing read error. Other DNA variants within this sample encode the same CDR3.

Material for sequencing was naive CD8+ T cells sorted from blood. The chain joins TRBV6-1 to TRBJ2-7; D remains unclear. This TCR derives from a man aged 25-45 years in good health. The chain's CDR3 is CASSSYYEQYF. The CDR3 DNA reads TGTGCCAGCAGTTCATACTACGAGCAGTACTTC.